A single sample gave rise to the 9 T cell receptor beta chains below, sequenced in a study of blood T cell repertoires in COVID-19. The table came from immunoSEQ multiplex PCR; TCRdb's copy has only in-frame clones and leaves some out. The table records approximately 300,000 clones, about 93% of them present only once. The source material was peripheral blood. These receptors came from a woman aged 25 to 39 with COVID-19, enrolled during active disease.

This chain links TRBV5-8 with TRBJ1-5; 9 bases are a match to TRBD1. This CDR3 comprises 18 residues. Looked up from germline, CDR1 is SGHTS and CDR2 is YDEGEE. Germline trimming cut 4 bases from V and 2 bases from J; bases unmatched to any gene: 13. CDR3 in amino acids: CASSEGTGFLWGNQPQHF. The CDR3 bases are TGTGCCAGCAGCGAGGGGACAGGGTTCCTTTGGGGCAATCAGCCCCAGCATTTT.

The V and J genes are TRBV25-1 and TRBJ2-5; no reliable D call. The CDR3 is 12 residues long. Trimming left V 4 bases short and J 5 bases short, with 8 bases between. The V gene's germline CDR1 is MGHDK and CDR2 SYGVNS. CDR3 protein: CASSGQLETQYF. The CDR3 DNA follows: TGTGCCAGCAGTGGGCAGTTGGAGACCCAGTACTTC.

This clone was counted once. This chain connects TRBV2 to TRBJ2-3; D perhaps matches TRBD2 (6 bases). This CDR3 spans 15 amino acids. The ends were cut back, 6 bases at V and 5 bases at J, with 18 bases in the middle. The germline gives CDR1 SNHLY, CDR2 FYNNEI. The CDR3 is CASRRGLLGGDTQYF. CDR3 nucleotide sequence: TGTGCCAGCAGACGAGGACTCCTGGGAGGAGATACGCAGTATTTT.

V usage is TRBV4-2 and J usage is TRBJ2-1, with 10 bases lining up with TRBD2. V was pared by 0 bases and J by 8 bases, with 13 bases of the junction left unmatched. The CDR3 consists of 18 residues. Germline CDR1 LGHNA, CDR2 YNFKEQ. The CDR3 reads CASSQDSPASGSSHEQFF. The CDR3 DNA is TGTGCCAGCAGCCAAGATTCCCCGGCTAGCGGGAGTAGCCATGAGCAGTTCTTC.

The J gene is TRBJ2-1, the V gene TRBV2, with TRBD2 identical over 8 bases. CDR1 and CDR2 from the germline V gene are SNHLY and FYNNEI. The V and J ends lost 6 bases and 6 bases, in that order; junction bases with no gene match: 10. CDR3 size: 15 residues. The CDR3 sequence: CASRLAVLLPNEQFF. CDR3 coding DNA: TGTGCCAGCAGACTAGCGGTCCTTCTACCCAATGAGCAGTTCTTC.

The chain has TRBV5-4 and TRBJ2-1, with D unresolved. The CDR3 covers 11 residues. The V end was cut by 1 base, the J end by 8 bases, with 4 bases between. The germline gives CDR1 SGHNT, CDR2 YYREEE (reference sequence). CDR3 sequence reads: CASSLSDEQFF. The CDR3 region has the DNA TGTGCCAGCAGCTTGAGCGATGAGCAGTTCTTC.

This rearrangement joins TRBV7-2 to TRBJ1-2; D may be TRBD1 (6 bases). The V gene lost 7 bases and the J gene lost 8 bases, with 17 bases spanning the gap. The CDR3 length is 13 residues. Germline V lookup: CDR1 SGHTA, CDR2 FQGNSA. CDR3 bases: TGTGCCAGCACCCTCGGGGGGGGGCAAGGCTACACCTTC. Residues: CASTLGGGQGYTF.

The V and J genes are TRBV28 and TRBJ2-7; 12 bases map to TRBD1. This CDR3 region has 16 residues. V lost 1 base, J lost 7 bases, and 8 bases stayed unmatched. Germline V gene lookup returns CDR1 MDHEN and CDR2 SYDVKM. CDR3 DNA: TGTGCCAGCAGTTTATCACCGGGACAGGGGGCAGGAGAGCAGTACTTC. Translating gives CASSLSPGQGAGEQYF.

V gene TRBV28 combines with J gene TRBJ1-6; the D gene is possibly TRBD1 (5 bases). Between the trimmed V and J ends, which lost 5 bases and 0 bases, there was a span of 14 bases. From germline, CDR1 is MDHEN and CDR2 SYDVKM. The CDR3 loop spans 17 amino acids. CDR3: CASSPPRGSSYNSPLHF. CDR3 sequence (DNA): TGTGCCAGCAGTCCCCCCCGGGGGAGCTCCTATAATTCACCCCTCCACTTT.